The T cell receptor (beta chain) described here comes from a study of graft-versus-host responses after intestinal transplantation. Study in general: Recipients had transplants, and these were multivisceral, liver-intestinal, or isolated intestinal.

Findings and limits, study-wide: GvH clones were found in recipient marrow; some appeared first in ileum or blood. Declines in HvG clones occurring early post-transplant were associated with peak circulating GvH clone levels.

Of note for this clone: The target antigen is unknown.

Some clones are missing from TCRdb's copy, which holds only in-frame ones; the method was immunoSEQ multiplex PCR. The repertoire holds 40,000 or so clones, under 85% seen once, with roughly 4% in the top ten. V lost 3 bases and J lost 3, with 12 bases in between. The germline gives CDR1 SGHRS, CDR2 YFSETQ. This CDR3 is 14 amino acids long. The chain couples TRBV5-1 to TRBJ1-1; the D gene is possibly TRBD1 (6 bases). The material sequenced was PBMCs, taken more than 950 days after transplant. The TCR was taken from a human patient who received an intestinal transplant, so some T cells may come from the graft donor. The CDR3 coding sequence is TGCGCCAGCAGCTATGGGGACACCCACACTGAAGCTTTCTTT. This sequence encodes CASSYGDTHTEAFF.